This T cell receptor (beta chain) was captured in a study of CD8+ T cells in alopecia areata. Overall study context: Administration of oral tofacitinib to treated patients was at 5 to 10 mg twice daily. The tofacitinib course ran for 6 to 18 months and was followed by 6 months off drug.

Trimming removed 4 bases from V and 6 bases from J; junction bases left unmatched: 12. The CDR3 loop spans 16 amino acids. The germline V gene has CDR1 ENHRY and CDR2 SYGVKD. RNA was isolated and reverse transcribed to cDNA, the sequencing template. Sequencing was performed with immunoSEQ multiplex PCR; in TCRdb, only in-frame clones are kept and a portion is missing. The sample yields about 150,000 clones, about three fifths seen once. Lesional scalp tissue (obtained by punch biopsy) and peripheral blood were collected from alopecia areata patients. The sequencing here drew on CD4+ T cells sorted from blood, taken at week 0. The source is a human donor with alopecia areata. This rearrangement joins TRBV10-3 to TRBJ2-5; 9 bases line up with TRBD1. In DNA form, the CDR3 reads TGTGCCATCAGTGGGGGTGCTGGACAGGGGATGCAGACCCAGTACTTC. Translated, it gives CAISGGAGQGMQTQYF.